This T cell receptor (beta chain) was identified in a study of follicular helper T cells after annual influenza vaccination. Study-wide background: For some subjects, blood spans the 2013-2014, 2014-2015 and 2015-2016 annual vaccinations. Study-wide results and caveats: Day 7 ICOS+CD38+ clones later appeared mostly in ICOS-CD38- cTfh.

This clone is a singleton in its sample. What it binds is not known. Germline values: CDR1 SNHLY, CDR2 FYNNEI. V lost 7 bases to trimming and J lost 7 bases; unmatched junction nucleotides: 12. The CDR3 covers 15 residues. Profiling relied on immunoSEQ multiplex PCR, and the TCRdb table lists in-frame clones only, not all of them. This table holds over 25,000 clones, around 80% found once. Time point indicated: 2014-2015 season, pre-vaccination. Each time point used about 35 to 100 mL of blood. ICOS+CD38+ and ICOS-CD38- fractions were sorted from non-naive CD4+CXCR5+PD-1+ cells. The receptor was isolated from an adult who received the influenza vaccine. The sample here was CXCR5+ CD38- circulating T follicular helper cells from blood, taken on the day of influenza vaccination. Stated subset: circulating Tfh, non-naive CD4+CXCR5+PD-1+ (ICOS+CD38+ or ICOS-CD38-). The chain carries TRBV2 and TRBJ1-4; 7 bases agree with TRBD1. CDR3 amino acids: CASIKGAPVGEKLFF. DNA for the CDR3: TGTGCCAGCATAAAGGGGGCTCCCGTAGGTGAAAAACTGTTTTTT.